The rows below give T cell receptor beta chains drawn from one sample of a study of blood T cell repertoires in COVID-19. Method: immunoSEQ multiplex PCR; TCRdb's copy keeps in-frame clones and lacks some. The sample has approximately 340,000 clones; roughly nine tenths are singletons. Input material: PBMCs or T cells enriched from blood (not recorded which). All receptors derive from a woman aged 40 to 55 who had been exposed to COVID-19. Both conserved end residues are part of each CDR3. Fields, in order: clone size, V gene, CDR3 protein. The size entry is marked missing in some rows and otherwise reads once, few, many or a size class.

>NA|TRBV27
CASSSFGTGRRANTGELFF
>NA|TRBV4-2
CASSQETGGNSPLHF
>once|TRBV6-5
CATRVSSYNSPLHF
>NA|TRBV19
CASSMGQGGHNSPLHF
>NA|TRBV12-5
CASGLVRGGSQLNSPLHF
>NA|TRBV6-5
CASRQGLLEAFF
>NA|TRBV3-1/TRBV3-2
CASSSGQGINNEQFF
>NA|TRBV2
CASSESRGTDTQYF
>NA|TRBV24-1
CATSDSGAFYGYTF
>NA|TRBV5-4
CASSLDQDRLANYGYTF
>NA|TRBV7-2
CASSPRTSGSYEQYF
>once|TRBV15
CATSTTRTDTQYF